This entry describes one T cell receptor beta chain. The data were obtained in a study of cytomegalovirus exposure and HLA in healthy donors. Germline V gives CDR1 MNHEY, CDR2 SMNVEV (reference sequence). V lost 0 bases and J 0 bases, leaving 12 bases between the germline ends. The CDR3 consists of 18 residues. Amplification used 60 Vbeta primers and 13 Jbeta primers. Profiling relied on immunoSEQ multiplex PCR, and the TCRdb table lists in-frame clones only, not all of them. Altogether 150,000 or so clones are present, 80% being singletons, with the ten largest covering approximately 15%. This receptor was taken from a woman between 35 and 50 years old in good health and CMV-seronegative. Sequencing input: PBMCs. The gene calls are TRBV27 and TRBJ1-6; D may be TRBD1 (5 bases). CDR3 protein: CASSLSGRSGSYNSPLHF. CDR3 nucleotide sequence: TGTGCCAGCAGTTTATCGGGGCGGTCGGGCTCCTATAATTCACCCCTCCACTTT.